These T cell receptor beta chains were read from a single sample in a study of tumor and adjacent non-tumor tissue in lung cancer. TCRdb itself ran the multiplex PCR reads through MiXCR, one entry per CDR3 protein. The table lists some 68,000 distinct CDR3 sequences, more than 65% of them singletons, with roughly 45% in the top ten. The sample consisted of distant non-tumor lung tissue. These receptors all come from a man between 60 and 75 years old with non-small cell lung cancer. The CDR3 runs from the conserved cysteine through the conserved F or W. A D gene is named only where the DNA matches it firmly. Clone size, where shown, is once, few, many, or a class for clones that have expanded.

abundance: -
v_gene: TRBV24-1
d_gene: -
len: 14
j_gene: TRBJ2-5
CDR3nt: TGTGCCACCAGTCGAAGACAAGGGCAAGAGACCCAGTACTTC
CDR3aa: CATSRRQGQETQYF

abundance: -
v_gene: TRBV6-1
d_gene: -
len: 12
j_gene: TRBJ1-2
CDR3nt: TGTGCCATCAACGTACTAGACTATGGCTACACCTTC
CDR3aa: CAINVLDYGYTF

abundance: few
v_gene: TRBV6-5
d_gene: -
len: 11
j_gene: TRBJ2-5
CDR3nt: TGTGCCAGCAGAGACAGGTTGACTCAGTATTTC
CDR3aa: CASRDRLTQYF

abundance: -
v_gene: TRBV13
d_gene: -
len: 15
j_gene: TRBJ2-3
CDR3nt: TGTGCCAGCAGTTTAACGAGACAGAACACAGATACGGAGTATTTT
CDR3aa: CASSLTRQNTDTEYF

abundance: -
v_gene: TRBV11-3
d_gene: -
len: 16
j_gene: TRBJ2-3
CDR3nt: TGTGCCAGCATATCCGGGCTAGCAGATAGCACAGATAAGCAGTATTTT
CDR3aa: CASISGLADSTDKQYF

abundance: -
v_gene: TRBV4-2
d_gene: -
len: 16
j_gene: TRBJ1-2
CDR3nt: TGCGCCAGCAGCCAAAGCGTAGGGGTGTCTGGCTATGGCTACACCTTC
CDR3aa: CASSQSVGVSGYGYTF

abundance: -
v_gene: TRBV5-4
d_gene: -
len: 17
j_gene: TRBJ1-5
CDR3nt: TGTGCCAGCAGCCTCCGACTAGCGGGATGGCCCGCAGATACGCAGCATTTT
CDR3aa: CASSLRLAGWPADTQHF

abundance: -
v_gene: TRBV2
d_gene: -
len: 12
j_gene: TRBJ2-7
CDR3nt: TGTGCCAGCTCCTGCAGCTCCTACGAGCAGTACTTC
CDR3aa: CASSCSSYEQYF

abundance: -
v_gene: TRBV18
d_gene: -
len: 14
j_gene: TRBJ1-2
CDR3nt: TGTGCCAGCTTACCACAGTTGATTCACGGGGGCTACACCTTC
CDR3aa: CASLPQLIHGGYTF

abundance: -
v_gene: TRBV6-6
d_gene: -
len: 13
j_gene: TRBJ1-5
CDR3nt: TGTGCCAGAAGTTACGATGGAGGCACGCCCCAGCATTTT
CDR3aa: CARSYDGGTPQHF

abundance: many
v_gene: TRBV7-9
d_gene: -
len: 16
j_gene: TRBJ1-6
CDR3nt: TGTGCCAGCAGCTTAGGACCTCTAGACAGTGGCTCACCCCTCCACTTT
CDR3aa: CASSLGPLDSGSPLHF

abundance: -
v_gene: TRBV24-1
d_gene: -
len: 14
j_gene: TRBJ2-7
CDR3nt: TGTGCCGCCAATGGTGGCGGTTCCCCCTACGAGCAGTACTTC
CDR3aa: CAANGGGSPYEQYF